The 21 T cell receptor beta chains listed next were all sequenced from one sample in a study of graft-versus-host responses after intestinal transplantation. TCRdb keeps only in-frame clones here, not all; method: immunoSEQ multiplex PCR. This repertoire shows tens of thousands of clones, roughly 93% found once; its top ten account for over 0.15%. Their specific antigens are unknown. Sample: unstimulated CD4+ T cells sorted from spleen or lymph node cells, taken before transplant. These receptor sequences come from a human donor who was the organ donor for an intestinal transplant.

This chain links TRBV10-3 with TRBJ1-5; TRBD1 is a possible D gene (6 bases). The CDR3 extends over 17 amino acids. CDR1 ENHRY and CDR2 SYGVKD come from the germline V gene. V was clipped by 0 bases and J by 0 bases, with 12 bases between them. The DNA of the CDR3 is TGTGCCATCAGTGAGTCGGGACAACTACTTAGCAATCAGCCCCAGCATTTT. It is translated as CAISESGQLLSNQPQHF.

The rearrangement uses TRBV6-6 and TRBJ1-1; a weak D match, TRBD1 (5 bases). The CDR3 is made up of 13 amino acids. Trimming shortened V by 6 bases and J by 0 bases, and 8 bases separated the two germline ends. Germline V gene sequence: CDR1 MNHNY, CDR2 SVGAGI (reference sequence). The CDR3 is CASRLDMNTEAFF. The CDR3 coding sequence is TGTGCCAGCAGGTTGGACATGAACACTGAAGCTTTCTTT.

The chain employs TRBV11-2 and TRBJ2-7; no firm D call. The V gene's germline CDR1 is SGHAT and CDR2 FQNNGV. The CDR3 is 15 amino acids. Trimming cost V 1 base and J 0 bases, with 10 bases left between them. This chain's CDR3 is CASSLARGISYEQYF. The CDR3 DNA reads TGTGCCAGCAGCTTAGCGCGAGGAATCTCCTACGAGCAGTACTTC.

The V and J genes are TRBV7-2 and TRBJ2-7; D gene unclear. The CDR3 contains 15 residues. Germline CDR1 SGHTA, CDR2 FQGNSA. Trimming took off 1 base at V and 2 bases at J, with 12 bases between the two ends. CDR3 in DNA: TGTGCCAGCAGCTTAGTACGGCAGGTCGCCTACGAGCAGTACTTC. Translating it yields CASSLVRQVAYEQYF.

This chain uses TRBV6-4 with TRBJ2-3; D may be TRBD2 (7 bases). The V and J ends lost 1 base and 7 bases respectively, with 21 bases between them. CDR3 length: 17 residues. The germline CDR1 and CDR2 sequences are MRHNA and SNTAGT. CDR3 nucleotides: TGTGCCAGCAGTGACTACGGTTGGGGGGGGCCCGTGTATACGCAGTATTTT. This codes for CASSDYGWGGPVYTQYF.

V and J are TRBV7-3 and TRBJ1-1, with unresolved D. The ends were cut back, 3 bases at V and 4 bases at J, with 12 bases in the middle. The CDR3 has 14 amino acids. CDR1 is SGHTA and CDR2 is FQGTGA in the germline V gene. The CDR3 protein is CASSFSGSGTEAFF. CDR3 bases: TGTGCCAGCAGCTTTTCCGGGTCGGGCACTGAAGCTTTCTTT. The full variable domain, completed using reference TRBV7-3 and TRBJ1-1, is GAGVSQTPSNKVTEKGKYVELRCDPISGHTALYWYRQSLGQGPEFLIYFQGTGAADDSGLPNDRFFAVRPEGSVSTLKIQRTERGDSAVYLCASSFSGSGTEAFFGQGTRLTVV.

The chain couples TRBV30 to TRBJ2-1; unclear D gene. This CDR3 spans 13 amino acids. Germline V lookup: CDR1 GTSNPN, CDR2 SVGIG (reference sequence). Trimming took 6 bases from V and 6 from J, leaving 15 bases between them. CDR3 sequence (DNA): TGTGCCTGTACGGGTCCAGTCGTCAATGAGCAGTTCTTC. Translated, it gives CACTGPVVNEQFF.

The rearrangement links TRBV19 to TRBJ1-6; D possibly corresponds to TRBD1 (6 bases). Germline V lookup: CDR1 LNHDA, CDR2 SQIVND (reference sequence). The CDR3 totals 13 residues. V shed 7 bases and J shed 6 bases, with 10 bases lying between them. CDR3 DNA sequence: TGTGCCAGTACCGCAGGGGCTAATTCACCCCTCCACTTT. Its translation: CASTAGANSPLHF. The variable domain in full, completed from reference TRBV19 and TRBJ1-6, reads DGGITQSPKYLFRKEGQNVTLSCEQNLNHDAMYWYRQDPGQGLRLIYYSQIVNDFQKGDIAEGYSVSREKKESFPLTVTSAQKNPTAFYLCASTAGANSPLHFGNGTRLTVT.

The chain has TRBV6-1 and TRBJ1-4; the D gene is possibly TRBD1 (5 bases). CDR3 length: 14 residues. Germline-derived CDR1 and CDR2 are MNHNS and SASEGT. The V end lost 6 bases, the J end lost 7 bases, and 15 bases lay between the germline ends. The CDR3 reads CASRMGRVVEKLFF. The CDR3, as DNA: TGTGCCAGCAGGATGGGCAGGGTAGTTGAAAAACTGTTTTTT.

The CDR3: CASSLQDIYGYTF. CDR3 DNA sequence: TGTGCCAGCAGCTTACAAGACATCTATGGCTACACCTTC. The genes are TRBV7-9 and TRBJ1-2; D not resolved. Germline V gene lookup returns CDR1 SEHNR and CDR2 FQNEAQ (reference sequence). Trimming took 2 bases from V and 4 from J, leaving 8 bases between them. The CDR3 is made up of 13 amino acids.

V usage is TRBV5-1 and J usage is TRBJ2-3; the D is unclear. The V and J ends lost 0 bases and 3 bases respectively, with 14 bases between them. The CDR3 totals 16 residues. Germline CDR1 SGHRS, CDR2 YFSETQ. CDR3 region: CASSLAENRGTDTQYF. In DNA form, the CDR3 reads TGCGCCAGCAGCTTGGCCGAGAACCGTGGAACAGATACGCAGTATTTT.

This chain joins TRBV15 and TRBJ2-2, with D uncertain. The V gene lost 2 bases and the J gene lost 7 bases, with 14 bases spanning the gap. The CDR3 consists of 15 residues. Germline V gene lookup returns CDR1 LNHNV and CDR2 YYDKDF (reference sequence). CDR3 coding DNA: TGTGCCACCAGCAGACCAGTACCAACCGGCGGGGAGCTGTTTTTT. Translating gives CATSRPVPTGGELFF.

The chain has TRBV5-6 and TRBJ1-2; 7 bases fit TRBD1. Germline CDR1 SGHDT, CDR2 YYEEEE. This CDR3 spans 13 amino acids. The ends lost 5 bases at V and 8 bases at J; junction bases unmatched: 9. The CDR3 protein is CASRLRTGGGYTF. Written as DNA, the CDR3 is TGTGCCAGCAGGCTTCGGACAGGAGGCGGCTACACCTTC.

The chain joins TRBV9 to TRBJ2-3, with D tentatively TRBD2 (7 bases). Germline CDR1 SGDLS, CDR2 YYNGEE. This CDR3 region has 15 residues. V lost 0 bases and J lost 3, with 11 bases in between. The CDR3: CASSVAGRGTDTQYF. CDR3 nucleotides: TGTGCCAGCAGCGTAGCTGGGAGGGGGACAGATACGCAGTATTTT.

V and J are TRBV15 and TRBJ2-7, with 10 bases matching TRBD2. Germline loops: CDR1 LNHNV, CDR2 YYDKDF (reference sequence). CDR3 size: 15 residues. V lost 5 bases to trimming and J lost 3 bases; unmatched junction nucleotides: 7. The CDR3 DNA follows: TGTGCCACCAGCGACGGACTAGCGGCTAACTACGAGCAGTACTTC. It is translated as CATSDGLAANYEQYF.

This clone appeared once. This rearrangement joins TRBV18 to TRBJ1-3, with D possibly being TRBD1 (5 bases). CDR1 KGHSH and CDR2 LQKENI come from the germline V gene. V was pared by 0 bases and J by 0 bases, with 9 bases between. This CDR3 has 16 amino acids. CDR3 residues: CASSPPGRYSGNTIYF. The CDR3 coding sequence is TGTGCCAGCTCACCACCGGGACGGTACTCTGGAAACACCATATATTTT.

The chain has TRBV7-3 and TRBJ2-1, with TRBD2 matching over 12 bases. CDR3 length: 16 amino acids. J gave up 2 bases and V 1 base, and 0 bases lay outside the gene matches. The germline V gene encodes CDR1 SGHTA and CDR2 FQGTGA. CDR3 sequence reads: CASSLRTSGAYNEQFF. In DNA form, the CDR3 reads TGTGCCAGCAGCTTAAGGACTAGCGGGGCCTACAATGAGCAGTTCTTC.

V and J are TRBV5-1 and TRBJ2-5, with 10 bases aligning to TRBD1. Germline CDR1 SGHRS, CDR2 YFSETQ. The CDR3 runs 15 residues. Germline trimming cut 3 bases from V and 5 bases from J; bases unmatched to any gene: 7. CDR3 coding DNA: TGCGCCAGCAGCTGGAGACAGGGGGCGGGTGAGACCCAGTACTTC. This translates into CASSWRQGAGETQYF.

This clone was counted a single time. The chain uses TRBV2 and TRBJ2-7, with D possibly called TRBD1 or TRBD2 (5 bases each). From germline, CDR1 is SNHLY and CDR2 FYNNEI. The V end lost 5 bases, the J end lost 4 bases, and 21 bases lay between the germline ends. The length of the CDR3 is 16 residues. The CDR3 loop is CASSQTYGTVTYEQYF. CDR3 nucleotides: TGTGCCAGCAGTCAAACATACGGGACCGTCACTTACGAGCAGTACTTC.

The chain's CDR3 is CASSKTGGGETQYF. DNA of the CDR3: TGTGCCAGTAGCAAGACAGGGGGCGGAGAGACCCAGTACTTC. V gene TRBV19 combines with J gene TRBJ2-5, with TRBD1 matching 10 bases. V lost 6 bases and J lost 4; bases outside the gene matches: 5. Per germline, CDR1 LNHDA and CDR2 SQIVND (reference sequence). The CDR3 is made up of 14 amino acids.

The chain is built from TRBV2 and TRBJ2-2; D possibly corresponds to TRBD2 (5 bases). Germline assignment: CDR1 SNHLY and CDR2 FYNNEI. V shed 2 bases and J shed 5 bases, with 9 bases lying between them. This CDR3 contains 14 residues. The CDR3 nucleotides are TGTGCCAGCAGTGAACGGGGTTATACCGGGGAGCTGTTTTTT. This sequence encodes CASSERGYTGELFF.